This TCR beta chain was profiled in a study of blood T cell repertoires in COVID-19. Study-wide background: COVID-19 samples collected from the United States, Italy and Spain covered acute and convalescent phases.

As handled by the study authors: Amplification of reference gene primers provided the estimated nucleated cell counts. Sequencing used immunoSEQ multiplex PCR; TCRdb keeps in-frame clones, though not all of them. The D gene and trimming were derived from the DNA, and the V and J assignments and clone size from that table. The table includes over 120,000 clones, approximately 85% detected once. This clone was counted a few times. The source of this sequence is a man between 65 and 85 years old with acute or convalescent COVID-19. Source material: peripheral blood.

Here the CDR3 reads CASSYYGGSPSPLHF. The CDR3 nucleotides are TGTGCCAGCAGTTACTACGGGGGAAGTCCTTCACCCCTCCACTTT. The chain links TRBV6-5 to TRBJ1-6; weak D call: TRBD1 (5 bases). Per germline, CDR1 MNHEY and CDR2 SVGAGI. The CDR3 has 15 amino acids. Trimming took 1 base from V and 9 from J, leaving 13 bases between them.